Listed below are T cell receptor beta chains from one sample, sequenced in a study of TIL therapy for anti-PD-1-resistant metastatic lung cancer. Sequencing used immunoSEQ multiplex PCR; TCRdb keeps in-frame clones, though not all of them. The sample records more than 45,000 clones, roughly 87% being singletons. Sequenced material: blood, taken at baseline. The receptors here all came from a person aged 25-85 years with non-small cell lung cancer. Each CDR3 is given with its conserved first and last residue.

j_call v_call cdr3_aa
TRBJ1-1 TRBV29-1 CSVIRGGTSTEAFF
TRBJ2-3 TRBV13 CASSPGLAGGRTDTQYF
TRBJ1-4 TRBV2 CASSPGGGEAEKLFF
TRBJ2-5 TRBV7-9 CASSLRGQLQETQYF
TRBJ2-1 TRBV24-1 CATSDDSPNEQFF
TRBJ2-7 TRBV5-1 CASRTGRGGSDEQYF
TRBJ1-1 TRBV25-1 CASSESGRLRNTEAFF
TRBJ2-2 TRBV12-5 CASGLRQGGTGELFF
TRBJ2-1 TRBV7-3 CASSRDLGRQFF
TRBJ1-6 TRBV2 CASRPQGARNSPLHF
TRBJ1-2 TRBV5-5 CASRLTGTNYGYTF
TRBJ2-1 TRBV3-1/TRBV3-2 CASSQDSWGEQFF
TRBJ2-5 TRBV19 CASSTPTPWREETQYF
TRBJ2-5 TRBV9 CASSAQSRVSETQYF
TRBJ2-3 TRBV30 CAWSVLATDTQYF
TRBJ2-5 TRBV27 CASRRSGAQETQYF
TRBJ1-5 TRBV3-1/TRBV3-2 CASSLTTGLDQPQHF
TRBJ1-2 TRBV18 CASSPRDRDGYTF
TRBJ2-2 TRBV7-3 CASSARGLREGNTGELFF
TRBJ1-4 TRBV5-1 CASSSRSPANEKLFF
TRBJ2-3 TRBV11-3 CASSLDMNTDTQYF
TRBJ1-1 TRBV10-2 CASSESRRSGTGGNTEAFF
TRBJ1-3 TRBV5-5 CASSPDPLSGNTIYF
TRBJ1-1 TRBV9 CASSNRQGVGTEAFF
TRBJ2-1 TRBV12-3/TRBV12-4 CASSLAGAQFF
TRBJ2-3 TRBV27 CASSSDRGKADTQYF
TRBJ2-7 TRBV6-5 CASRSKTVSSYEQYF
TRBJ1-4 TRBV2 CASRAGQGGEKLFF
TRBJ2-3 TRBV4-1 CASSQRANPGTRPDTQYF
TRBJ2-5 TRBV12-3/TRBV12-4 CASRSGPKTQYF
TRBJ1-3 TRBV3-1/TRBV3-2 CASSPPTGISGNTIYF
TRBJ1-6 TRBV9 CASSVPGPLHF
TRBJ2-7 TRBV25-1 CASSETLQGANEQYF
TRBJ1-3 TRBV19 CASSAGVSGNTIYF
TRBJ2-7 TRBV19 CATTGTGNSYEQYF
TRBJ1-2 TRBV5-8 CASSLGTGPTNYGYTF
TRBJ1-1 TRBV19 CASSITFRVTEAFF
TRBJ1-6 TRBV5-1 CASRPGADYNSPLHF
TRBJ2-7 TRBV10-3 CASRQGDYEQYF
TRBJ2-2 TRBV19 CASGKGPGTGELFF
TRBJ2-7 TRBV28 CASSLIGGSWEQYF
TRBJ1-5 TRBV29-1 CSVGRGGDQPQHF
TRBJ2-7 TRBV9 CASSEEGTDEIYEQYF